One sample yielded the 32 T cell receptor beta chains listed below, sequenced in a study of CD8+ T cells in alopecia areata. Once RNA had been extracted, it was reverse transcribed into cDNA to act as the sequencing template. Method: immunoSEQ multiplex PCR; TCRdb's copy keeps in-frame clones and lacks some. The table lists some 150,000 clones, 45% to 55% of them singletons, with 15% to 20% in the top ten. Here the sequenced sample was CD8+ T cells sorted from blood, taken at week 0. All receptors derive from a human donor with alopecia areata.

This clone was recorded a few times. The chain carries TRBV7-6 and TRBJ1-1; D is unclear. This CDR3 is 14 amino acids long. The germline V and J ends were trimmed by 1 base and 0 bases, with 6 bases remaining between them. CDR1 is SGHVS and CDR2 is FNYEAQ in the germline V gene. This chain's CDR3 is CASSLDPMNTEAFF. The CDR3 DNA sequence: TGTGCCAGCAGCTTAGACCCCATGAACACTGAAGCTTTCTTT.

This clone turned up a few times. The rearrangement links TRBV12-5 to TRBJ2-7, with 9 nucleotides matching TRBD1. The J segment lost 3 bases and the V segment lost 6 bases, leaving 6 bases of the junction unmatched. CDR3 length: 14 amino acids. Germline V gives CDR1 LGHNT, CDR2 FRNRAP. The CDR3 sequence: CASGVGQGRYEQYF. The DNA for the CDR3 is TGTGCTAGTGGAGTGGGACAGGGCCGCTACGAGCAGTACTTC.

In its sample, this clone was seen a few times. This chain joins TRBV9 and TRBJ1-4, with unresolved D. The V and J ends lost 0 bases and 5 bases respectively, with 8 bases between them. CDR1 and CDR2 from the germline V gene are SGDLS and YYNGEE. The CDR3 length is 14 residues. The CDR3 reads CASSVATGNEKLFF. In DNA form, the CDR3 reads TGTGCCAGCAGCGTAGCTACGGGCAATGAAAAACTGTTTTTT. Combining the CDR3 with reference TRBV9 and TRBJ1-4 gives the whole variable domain DSGVTQTPKHLITATGQRVTLRCSPRSGDLSVYWYQQSLDQGLQFLIQYYNGEERAKGNILERFSAQQFPDLHSELNLSSLELGDSALYFCASSVATGNEKLFFGSGTQLSVL.

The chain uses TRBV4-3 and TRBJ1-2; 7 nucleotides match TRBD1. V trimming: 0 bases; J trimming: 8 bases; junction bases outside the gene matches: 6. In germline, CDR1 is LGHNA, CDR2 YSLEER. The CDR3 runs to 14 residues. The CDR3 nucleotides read TGCGCCAGCAGCCAAGATGACAGGGAGGGAGGCTACACCTTC. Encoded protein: CASSQDDREGGYTF.

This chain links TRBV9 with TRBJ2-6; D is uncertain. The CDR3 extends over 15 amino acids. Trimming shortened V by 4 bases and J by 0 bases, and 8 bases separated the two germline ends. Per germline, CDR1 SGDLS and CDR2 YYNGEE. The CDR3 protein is CASSSSGSGANVLTF. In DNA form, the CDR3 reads TGTGCCAGCAGCTCTAGTGGCTCTGGGGCCAACGTCCTGACTTTC.

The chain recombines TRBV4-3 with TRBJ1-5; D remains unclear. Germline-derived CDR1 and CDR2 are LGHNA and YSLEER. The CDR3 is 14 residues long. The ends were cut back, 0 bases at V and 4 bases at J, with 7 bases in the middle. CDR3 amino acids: CASSQDGKNQPQHF. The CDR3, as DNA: TGCGCCAGCAGCCAAGATGGCAAGAATCAGCCCCAGCATTTT.

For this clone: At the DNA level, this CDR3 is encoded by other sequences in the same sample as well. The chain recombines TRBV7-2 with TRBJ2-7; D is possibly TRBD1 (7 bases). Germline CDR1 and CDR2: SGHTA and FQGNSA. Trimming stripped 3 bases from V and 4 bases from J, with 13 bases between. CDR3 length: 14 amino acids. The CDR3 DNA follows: TGTGCCAGCAGCTTGGGGCAGGGGGGATACGAGCAGTACTTC. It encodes CASSLGQGGYEQYF.

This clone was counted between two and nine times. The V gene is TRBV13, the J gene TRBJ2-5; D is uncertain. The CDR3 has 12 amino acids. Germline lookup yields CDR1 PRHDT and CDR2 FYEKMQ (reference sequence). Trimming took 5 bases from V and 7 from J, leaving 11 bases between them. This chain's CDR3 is CASSLTDATQYF. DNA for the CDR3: TGTGCCAGCAGCCTGACGGATGCGACCCAGTACTTC.

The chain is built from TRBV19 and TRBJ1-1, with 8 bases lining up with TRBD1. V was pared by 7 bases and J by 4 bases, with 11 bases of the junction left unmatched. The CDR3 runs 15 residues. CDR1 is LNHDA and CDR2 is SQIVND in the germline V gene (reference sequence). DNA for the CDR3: TGTGCCAGTACCCCCCGGACAGGGCCACTCACTGAAGCTTTCTTT. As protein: CASTPRTGPLTEAFF.

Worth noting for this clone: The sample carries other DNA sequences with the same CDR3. The CDR3 is CSVGGGTEAFF. The CDR3 DNA follows: TGCAGCGTTGGGGGTGGCACTGAAGCTTTCTTT. This chain joins TRBV29-1 and TRBJ1-1; D gene unclear. CDR1 and CDR2 from the germline V gene are SQVTM and ANQGSEA. V lost 4 bases, J lost 4 bases, and 7 bases lay in between. The length of the CDR3 is 11 residues. Using reference TRBV29-1 and TRBJ1-1 for the parts outside the CDR3, the full variable domain is SAVISQKPSRDICQRGTSLTIQCQVDSQVTMMFWYRQQPGQSLTLIATANQGSEATYESGFVIDKFPISRPNLTFSTLTVSNMSPEDSSIYLCSVGGGTEAFFGQGTRLTVV.

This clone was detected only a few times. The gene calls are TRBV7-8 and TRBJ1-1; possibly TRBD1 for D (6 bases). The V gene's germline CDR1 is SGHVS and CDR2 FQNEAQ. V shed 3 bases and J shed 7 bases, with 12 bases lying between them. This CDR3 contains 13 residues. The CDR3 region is CASSFTGTFEAFF. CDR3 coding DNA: TGTGCCAGCAGCTTTACAGGGACCTTTGAAGCTTTCTTT.

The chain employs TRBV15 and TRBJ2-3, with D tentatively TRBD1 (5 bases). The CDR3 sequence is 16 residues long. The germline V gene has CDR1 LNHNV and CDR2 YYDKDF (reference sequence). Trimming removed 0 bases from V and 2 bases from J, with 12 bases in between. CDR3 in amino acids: CATSRDRQSLTDTQYF. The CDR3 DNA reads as TGTGCCACCAGCAGAGATCGACAGTCCCTCACAGATACGCAGTATTTT.

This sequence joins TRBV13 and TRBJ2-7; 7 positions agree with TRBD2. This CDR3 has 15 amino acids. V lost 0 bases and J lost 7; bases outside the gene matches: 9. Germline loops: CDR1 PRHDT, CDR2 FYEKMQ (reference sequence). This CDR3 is CASSLGGTTRVEQYF. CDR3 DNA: TGTGCCAGCAGCTTAGGCGGGACTACCCGAGTGGAGCAGTACTTC. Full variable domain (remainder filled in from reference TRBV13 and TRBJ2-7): AAGVIQSPRHLIKEKRETATLKCYPIPRHDTVYWYQQGPGQDPQFLISFYEKMQSDKGSIPDRFSAQQFSDYHSELNMSSLELGDSALYFCASSLGGTTRVEQYFGPGTRLTVT.

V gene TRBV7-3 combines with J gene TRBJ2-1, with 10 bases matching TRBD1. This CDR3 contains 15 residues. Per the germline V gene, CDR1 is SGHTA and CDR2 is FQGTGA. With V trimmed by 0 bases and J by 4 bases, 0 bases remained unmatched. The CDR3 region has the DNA TGTGCCAGCAGCTTAACGGGACAGGGGTACAATGAGCAGTTCTTC. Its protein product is CASSLTGQGYNEQFF.

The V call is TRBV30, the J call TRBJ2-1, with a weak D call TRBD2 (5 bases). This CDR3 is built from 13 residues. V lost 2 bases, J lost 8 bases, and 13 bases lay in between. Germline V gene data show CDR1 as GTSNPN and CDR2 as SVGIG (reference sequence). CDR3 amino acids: CAWSPSFGDEQFF. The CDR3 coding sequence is TGTGCCTGGAGTCCCTCCTTCGGGGATGAGCAGTTCTTC.

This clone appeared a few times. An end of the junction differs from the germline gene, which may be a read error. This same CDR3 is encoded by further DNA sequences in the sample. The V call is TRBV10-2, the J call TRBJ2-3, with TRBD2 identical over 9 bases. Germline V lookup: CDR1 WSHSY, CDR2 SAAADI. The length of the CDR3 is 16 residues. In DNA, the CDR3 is TGTGCCAGCAGTGAACCCCTAGCGGGGAATCCAGATACGCAGTATTTT. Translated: CASSEPLAGNPDTQYF.

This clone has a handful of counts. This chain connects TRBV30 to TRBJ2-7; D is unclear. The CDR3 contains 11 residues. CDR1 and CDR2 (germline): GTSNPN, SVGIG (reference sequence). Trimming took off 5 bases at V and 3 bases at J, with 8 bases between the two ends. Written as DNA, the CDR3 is TGTGCCTGGGGTAGGTTCTACGAGCAGTACTTC. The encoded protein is CAWGRFYEQYF.

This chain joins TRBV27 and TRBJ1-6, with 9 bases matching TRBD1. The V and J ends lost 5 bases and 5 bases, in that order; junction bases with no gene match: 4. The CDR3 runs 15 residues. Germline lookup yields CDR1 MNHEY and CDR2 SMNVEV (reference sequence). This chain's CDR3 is CASSTRDRDNSPLHF. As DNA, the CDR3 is TGTGCCAGCAGTACCCGGGACAGGGATAATTCACCCCTCCACTTT.

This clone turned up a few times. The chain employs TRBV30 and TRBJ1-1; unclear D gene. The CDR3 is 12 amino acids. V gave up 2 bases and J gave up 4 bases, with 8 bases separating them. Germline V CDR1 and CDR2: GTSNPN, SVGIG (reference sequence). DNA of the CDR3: TGTGCCTGGAGTACGAGGCTCACTGAAGCTTTCTTT. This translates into CAWSTRLTEAFF.

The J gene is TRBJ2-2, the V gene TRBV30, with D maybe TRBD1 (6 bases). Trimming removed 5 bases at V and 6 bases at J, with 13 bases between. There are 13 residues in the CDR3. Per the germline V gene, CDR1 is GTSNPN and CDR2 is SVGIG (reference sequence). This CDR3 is CAWEQGPAGELFF. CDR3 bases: TGTGCCTGGGAACAGGGTCCGGCCGGGGAGCTGTTTTTT.

CDR3 nucleotides: TGTGCCAGCAGCTTTGATAGAGACAGTAACACTGAAGCTTTCTTT. Translated: CASSFDRDSNTEAFF. The rearrangement links TRBV27 to TRBJ1-1; D is possibly TRBD1 (5 bases). The germline CDR1 and CDR2 sequences are MNHEY and SMNVEV (reference sequence). V lost 6 bases, J lost 2 bases, and 16 bases lay in between. The CDR3 sequence is 15 residues long.

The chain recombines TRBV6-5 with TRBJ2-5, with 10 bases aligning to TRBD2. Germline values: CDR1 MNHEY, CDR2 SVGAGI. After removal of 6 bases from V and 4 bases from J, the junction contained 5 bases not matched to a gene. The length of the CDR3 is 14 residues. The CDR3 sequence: CASSLASGGETQYF. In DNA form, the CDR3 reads TGTGCCAGCAGCCTCGCTAGCGGGGGAGAGACCCAGTACTTC.

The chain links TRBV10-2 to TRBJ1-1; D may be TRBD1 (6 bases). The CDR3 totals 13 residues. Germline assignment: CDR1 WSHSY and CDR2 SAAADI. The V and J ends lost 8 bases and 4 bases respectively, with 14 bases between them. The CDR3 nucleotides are TGCGCCAGCGGAGCAGGGGAGATCACTGAAGCTTTCTTT. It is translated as CASGAGEITEAFF.

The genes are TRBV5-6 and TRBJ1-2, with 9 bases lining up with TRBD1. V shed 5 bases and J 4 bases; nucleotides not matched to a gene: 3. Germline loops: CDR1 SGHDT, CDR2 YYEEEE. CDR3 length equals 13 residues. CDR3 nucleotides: TGTGCCAGCAGAGGACAGGGGATCTATGGCTACACCTTC. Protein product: CASRGQGIYGYTF.

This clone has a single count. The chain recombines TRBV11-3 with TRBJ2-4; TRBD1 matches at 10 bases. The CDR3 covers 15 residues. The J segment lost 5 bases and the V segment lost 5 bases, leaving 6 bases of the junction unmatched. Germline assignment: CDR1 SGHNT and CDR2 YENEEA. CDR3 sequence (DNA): TGTGCCAGCAGCACCCGACAGGGGGCAGAAAACATTCAGTACTTC. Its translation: CASSTRQGAENIQYF.

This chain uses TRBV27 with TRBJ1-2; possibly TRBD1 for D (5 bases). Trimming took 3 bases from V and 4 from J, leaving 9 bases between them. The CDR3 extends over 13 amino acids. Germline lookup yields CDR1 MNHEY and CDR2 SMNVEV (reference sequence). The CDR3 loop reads CASSFGTSYGYTF. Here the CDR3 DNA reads TGTGCCAGCAGTTTTGGGACGAGCTATGGCTACACCTTC.

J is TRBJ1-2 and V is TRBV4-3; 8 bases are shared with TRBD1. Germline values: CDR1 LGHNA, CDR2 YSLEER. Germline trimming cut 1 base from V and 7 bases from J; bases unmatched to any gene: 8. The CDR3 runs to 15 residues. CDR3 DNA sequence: TGCGCCAGCAGCCAAGGACCCTCAGGGGGCGGTGGCTACACCTTC. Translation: CASSQGPSGGGGYTF.

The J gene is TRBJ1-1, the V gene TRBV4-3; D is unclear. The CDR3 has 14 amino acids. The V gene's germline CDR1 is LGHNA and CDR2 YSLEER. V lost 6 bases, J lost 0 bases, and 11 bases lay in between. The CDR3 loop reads CASSPDGLNTEAFF. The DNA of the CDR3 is TGCGCCAGCAGTCCGGACGGATTGAACACTGAAGCTTTCTTT.

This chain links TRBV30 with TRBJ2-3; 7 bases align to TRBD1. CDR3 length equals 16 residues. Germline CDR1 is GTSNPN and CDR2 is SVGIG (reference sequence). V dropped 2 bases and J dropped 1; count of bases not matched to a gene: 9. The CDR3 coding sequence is TGTGCCTGGAGTACCGCTGACAGGGCGGGCACAGATACGCAGTATTTT. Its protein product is CAWSTADRAGTDTQYF.

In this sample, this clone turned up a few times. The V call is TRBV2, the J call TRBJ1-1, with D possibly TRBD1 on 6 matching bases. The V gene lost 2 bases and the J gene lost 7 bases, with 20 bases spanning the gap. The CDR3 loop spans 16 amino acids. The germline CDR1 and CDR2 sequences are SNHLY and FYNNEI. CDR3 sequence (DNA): TGTGCCAGCAGTGAAAACTTAATCGGGGGGGCGGATGAAGCTTTCTTT. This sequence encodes CASSENLIGGADEAFF.

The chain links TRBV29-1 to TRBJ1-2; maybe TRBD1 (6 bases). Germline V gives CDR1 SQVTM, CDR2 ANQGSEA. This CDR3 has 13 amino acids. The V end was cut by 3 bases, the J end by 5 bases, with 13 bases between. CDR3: CSVDRGGLYGYTF. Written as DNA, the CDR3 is TGCAGCGTTGACCGCGGGGGCCTGTATGGCTACACCTTC.

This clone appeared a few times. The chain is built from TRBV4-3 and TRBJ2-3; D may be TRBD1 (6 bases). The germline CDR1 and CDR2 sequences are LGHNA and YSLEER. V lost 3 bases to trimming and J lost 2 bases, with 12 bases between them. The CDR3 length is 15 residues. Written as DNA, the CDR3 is TGCGCCAGCAGCCAGGACAGTCCCTACACAGATACGCAGTATTTT. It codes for CASSQDSPYTDTQYF.